This T cell receptor (beta chain) was captured by sequencing in a study of T cell responses to AZD1222 COVID-19 vaccine. As for this clone: The antigen is not known. Because it lacks the conserved phenylalanine or tryptophan at the end, this CDR3 is likely a read error. The limits of the CDR3 on the DNA are not certain, so only TCRdb's listed CDR3 is given.

Broader study findings: Of spike-specific TCRs, nearly half reportedly target regions left unmutated in variants.

Profiling relied on immunoSEQ multiplex PCR, and the TCRdb table lists in-frame clones only, not all of them. The data show about 140,000 clones, 85% to 95% seen once. Germline CDR1 is MRHNA and CDR2 is SNTAGT. The CDR3 is made up of 11 amino acids, end residues included. The TCR comes from an adult in good health. The material was peripheral blood, obtained on day 0 of AZD1222 vaccination. The chain couples TRBV6-4 to TRBJ2-7; TRBD1 reflects the table's D call only, with no check against the DNA. CDR3 in amino acids: CASSNLTGYKI.